This T cell receptor beta chain was documented in a study of blood T cell repertoires in COVID-19. The table lists this clone with a count of one. TCRdb's table, derived via immunoSEQ multiplex PCR, lists solely in-frame clones and lacks some. Among about 81,000 clones listed, 85% to 90% were seen once. V dropped 0 bases and J dropped 2; count of bases not matched to a gene: 10. This CDR3 comprises 19 residues. Germline loops: CDR1 SGDLS, CDR2 YYNGEE. This receptor was obtained from a woman in her 70s with acute or convalescent COVID-19. The chain links TRBV9 to TRBJ2-1; 11 bases are a match to TRBD2. The sequenced material came from peripheral blood. The CDR3: CASSVGALVTSGTYNEQFF. The CDR3 nucleotides are TGTGCCAGCAGCGTAGGAGCCCTGGTGACTAGCGGGACCTACAATGAGCAGTTCTTC.